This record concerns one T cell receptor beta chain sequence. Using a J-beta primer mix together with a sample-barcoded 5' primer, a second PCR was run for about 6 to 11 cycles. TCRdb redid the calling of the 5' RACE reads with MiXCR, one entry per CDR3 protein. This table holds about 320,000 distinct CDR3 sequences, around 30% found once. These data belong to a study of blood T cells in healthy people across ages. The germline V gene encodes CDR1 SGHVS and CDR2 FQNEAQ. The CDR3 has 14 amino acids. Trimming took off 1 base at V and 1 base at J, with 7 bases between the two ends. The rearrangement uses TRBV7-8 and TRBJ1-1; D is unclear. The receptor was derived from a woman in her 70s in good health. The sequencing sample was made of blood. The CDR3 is CASSLVQKNTEAFF. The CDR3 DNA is TGTGCCAGCAGCTTAGTACAGAAGAACACTGAAGCTTTCTTT.